This T cell receptor beta chain derives from a study of TIL therapy for anti-PD-1-resistant metastatic lung cancer. Study information: Patients then received nivolumab; progressors got lymphodepletion, TIL and IL-2.

The germline V gene has CDR1 MNHEY and CDR2 SMNVEV (reference sequence). V lost 5 bases and J lost 4, with 12 bases in between. This CDR3 contains 13 residues. Time point here: pre-treatment sample, taken before nivolumab and TIL therapy. Sequencing used immunoSEQ v3. Libraries were sequenced to 2.2 million or so read pairs (survey) or roughly 4.5-6 million (deep). Clones were sequenced by immunoSEQ multiplex PCR, and TCRdb holds only the in-frame ones, with some missing. The sample consists of approximately 57,000 clones, approximately 80% of them appearing once. The input for sequencing was blood, taken at baseline. The chain is built from TRBV27 and TRBJ2-7; D remains unclear. The sequence was collected from a person aged 25 to 85 with non-small cell lung cancer. The CDR3 loop reads CASSPRTGYEQYF. CDR3 coding DNA: TGTGCCAGCAGTCCACGAACCGGTTACGAGCAGTACTTC.